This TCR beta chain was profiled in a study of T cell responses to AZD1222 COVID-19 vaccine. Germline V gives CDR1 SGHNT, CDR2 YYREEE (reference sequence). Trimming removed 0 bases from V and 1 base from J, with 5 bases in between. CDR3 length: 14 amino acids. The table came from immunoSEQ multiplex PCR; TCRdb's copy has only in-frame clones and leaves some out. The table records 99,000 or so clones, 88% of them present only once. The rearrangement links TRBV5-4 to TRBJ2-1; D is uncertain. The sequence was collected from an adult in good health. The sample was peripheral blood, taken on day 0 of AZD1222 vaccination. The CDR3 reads CASSLESSYNEQFF. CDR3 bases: TGTGCCAGCAGCTTGGAATCTTCCTACAATGAGCAGTTCTTC.